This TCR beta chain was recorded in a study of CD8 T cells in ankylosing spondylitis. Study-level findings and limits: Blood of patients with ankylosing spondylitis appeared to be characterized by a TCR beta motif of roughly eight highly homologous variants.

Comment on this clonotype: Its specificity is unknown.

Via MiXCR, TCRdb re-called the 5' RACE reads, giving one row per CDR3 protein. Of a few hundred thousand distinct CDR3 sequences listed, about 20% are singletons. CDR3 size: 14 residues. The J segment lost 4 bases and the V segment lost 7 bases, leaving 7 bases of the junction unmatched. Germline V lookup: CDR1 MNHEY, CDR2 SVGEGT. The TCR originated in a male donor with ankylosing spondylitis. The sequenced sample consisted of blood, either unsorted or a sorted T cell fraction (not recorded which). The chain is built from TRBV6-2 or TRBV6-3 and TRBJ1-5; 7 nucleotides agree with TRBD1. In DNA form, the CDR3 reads TGTGCCAGCAACAATGGACAGGTTAATCAGCCCCAGCATTTT. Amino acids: CASNNGQVNQPQHF.